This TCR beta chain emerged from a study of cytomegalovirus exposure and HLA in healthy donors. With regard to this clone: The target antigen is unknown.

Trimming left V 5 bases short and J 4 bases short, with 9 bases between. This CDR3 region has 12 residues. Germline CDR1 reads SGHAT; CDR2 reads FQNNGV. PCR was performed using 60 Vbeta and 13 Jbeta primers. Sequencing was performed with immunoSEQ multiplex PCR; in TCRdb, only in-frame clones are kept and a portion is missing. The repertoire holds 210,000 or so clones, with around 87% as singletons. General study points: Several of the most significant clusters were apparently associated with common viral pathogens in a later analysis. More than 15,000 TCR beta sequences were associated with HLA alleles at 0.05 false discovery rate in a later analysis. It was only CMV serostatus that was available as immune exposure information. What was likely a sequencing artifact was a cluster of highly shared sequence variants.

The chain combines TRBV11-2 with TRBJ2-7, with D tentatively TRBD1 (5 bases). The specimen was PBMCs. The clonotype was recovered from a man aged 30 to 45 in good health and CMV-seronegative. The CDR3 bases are TGTGCCAGCAGCCCAGGGATTTACGAGCAGTACTTC. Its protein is CASSPGIYEQYF.